The 16 T cell receptor beta chains listed next were all sequenced from one sample in a study of post-analysis software for immune sequencing data. Study results and caveats: TRBV5-6, TRBV5-1 and TRBV20-1 belonged to a set of roughly 5 TRBV segments that were more frequent in patients than controls.

Presence of unique molecular identifiers characterized the TCR beta cDNA libraries. TCRdb independently ran MiXCR on the PCR reads; one entry per CDR3 protein. The sample shows 170,000 or so distinct CDR3 sequences, approximately 28% of them seen only once. Their antigen targets remain unknown. The sequencing input was blood. The source is a girl between 10 and 17 years old with multiple sclerosis.

The J gene is TRBJ1-6, the V gene TRBV7-8; the D is unclear. CDR3 length: 14 amino acids. Germline CDR1 and CDR2: SGHVS and FQNEAQ. Deletions cut 5 bases from V and 6 bases from J, with 11 bases between. The CDR3 nucleotides read TGTGCCAGCAGCCCTCCCAAACTTAATTCACCCCTCCACTTT. Translating it yields CASSPPKLNSPLHF.

The chain uses TRBV30 and TRBJ2-6; D possibly corresponds to TRBD1 (6 bases). Germline V gene sequence: CDR1 GTSNPN, CDR2 SVGIG (reference sequence). The germline V and J ends were trimmed by 1 base and 4 bases, with 11 bases remaining between them. The CDR3 is made up of 15 amino acids. The CDR3 sequence is CAWSGLGAGANVLTF. The CDR3 DNA follows: TGTGCCTGGAGTGGGTTGGGGGCCGGGGCCAACGTCCTGACTTTC.

As to this clonotype: Possible read error: a much larger clone is one base away. The rearrangement uses TRBV6-5 and TRBJ2-7, with D perhaps matching TRBD2 (6 bases). This CDR3 region has 18 residues. Germline CDR1 and CDR2: MNHEY and SVGAGI. The V end was cut by 0 bases, the J end by 7 bases, with 25 bases between. CDR3 amino acids: CASSYSRFGGLTYNEQYF. CDR3 DNA: TGTGCCAGCAGTTACTCCAGGTTCGGGGGTCTAACCTACAATGAGCAGTACTTC.

This clonotype was recorded many times. The gene calls are TRBV5-6 and TRBJ2-1, with D hard to call. This CDR3 has 13 residues. Germline values: CDR1 SGHDT, CDR2 YYEEEE. V was pared by 4 bases and J by 3 bases, with 8 bases between. DNA of the CDR3: TGTGCCAGCAGCCAACCCATCTACAATGAGCAGTTCTTC. Encoded protein: CASSQPIYNEQFF.

This clonotype has a count of ten or more. V and J are TRBV12-3 or TRBV12-4 and TRBJ2-7; 13 bases are shared with TRBD2. The CDR3 loop spans 18 amino acids. V shed 4 bases and J 3 bases; nucleotides not matched to a gene: 12. CDR3 in amino acids: CASSSGTSGMEGRYEQYF. The CDR3 DNA is TGTGCCAGCAGTTCGGGGACTAGCGGGATGGAGGGGCGCTACGAGCAGTACTTC.

This clonotype was seen at least ten times. The chain uses TRBV20-1 and TRBJ2-1, with D possibly matching TRBD1 (5 bases). This CDR3 has 14 amino acids. The V end was cut by 6 bases, the J end by 0 bases, with 12 bases between. Germline CDR1 DFQATT, CDR2 SNEGSKA (reference sequence). The CDR3 DNA sequence: TGCAGTGCCAGGGCCCCCAGCTCCTACAATGAGCAGTTCTTC. This codes for CSARAPSSYNEQFF.

This chain connects TRBV29-1 to TRBJ2-5; D could derive from TRBD1 or TRBD2 (5 bases each). The J call may be wrong; the DNA end is better matched by TRBJ2-7. This CDR3 spans 13 amino acids. The germline gives CDR1 SQVTM, CDR2 ANQGSEA. DNA for the CDR3: TGCAGCGTTGATTCAGGGACCAACTACGAGCAGTACTTC. Its translation is CSVDSGTNYEQYF.

This rearrangement joins TRBV7-2 to TRBJ2-1; 14 bases fit TRBD2. In germline, CDR1 is SGHTA, CDR2 FQGNSA. This CDR3 has 18 residues. V was pared by 5 bases and J by 3 bases, with 9 bases of the junction left unmatched. CDR3 in amino acids: CASSIRETSGRVYNEQFF. The CDR3 DNA is TGTGCCAGCAGCATAAGAGAGACTAGCGGGAGGGTCTACAATGAGCAGTTCTTC.

This clonotype was observed once. The gene calls are TRBV11-2 and TRBJ2-7, with D perhaps matching TRBD2 (6 bases). Germline V gene data show CDR1 as SGHAT and CDR2 as FQNNGV. The CDR3 spans 18 residues. V gave up 4 bases and J gave up 0 bases, with 22 bases separating them. CDR3 sequence reads: CASSYGYPGSGSSYEQYF. The CDR3 DNA follows: TGTGCCAGCAGCTACGGCTATCCGGGTAGCGGAAGCTCCTACGAGCAGTACTTC. Combining the CDR3 with reference TRBV11-2 and TRBJ2-7 gives the whole variable domain EAGVAQSPRYKIIEKRQSVAFWCNPISGHATLYWYQQILGQGPKLLIQFQNNGVVDDSQLPKDRFSAERLKGVDSTLKIQPAKLEDSAVYLCASSYGYPGSGSSYEQYFGPGTRLTVT.

The chain is built from TRBV20-1 and TRBJ2-1; possibly TRBD2 for D (5 bases). The end of the DNA fits TRBJ2-7 better, so the J call may be wrong. CDR3 length: 13 amino acids. CDR1 and CDR2 from the germline V gene are DFQATT and SNEGSKA (reference sequence). CDR3 residues: CSALAFSYNEQYF. CDR3 nucleotides: TGCAGTGCATTAGCGTTTTCCTACAATGAGCAGTACTTC.

This clonotype was counted at least ten times. Written as DNA, the CDR3 is TGTGCCAGCAGCCAAGTGCGGGGCCCAACCCACGAGCAGTACTTC. This sequence encodes CASSQVRGPTHEQYF. V is TRBV3-1 and J is TRBJ2-7, with D perhaps matching TRBD2 (6 bases). CDR1 and CDR2 (germline): LGHDT, YNNKEL (reference sequence). CDR3 length equals 15 residues. V lost 1 base to trimming and J lost 5 bases, with 15 bases between them.

V gene TRBV20-1 combines with J gene TRBJ1-1; D is perhaps TRBD1 (6 bases). CDR1 DFQATT and CDR2 SNEGSKA come from the germline V gene (reference sequence). There are 14 residues in the CDR3. Trimming shortened V by 4 bases and J by 5 bases, and 17 bases separated the two germline ends. Here the CDR3 DNA reads TGCAGTGCTAACAGTAGGGGGGGTTGGACTGAAGCTTTCTTT. This encodes CSANSRGGWTEAFF.

This clonotype was counted only a few times. The chain uses TRBV20-1 and TRBJ2-2; 9 positions agree with TRBD1. Germline trimming cut 6 bases from V and 1 base from J; bases unmatched to any gene: 6. Per germline, CDR1 DFQATT and CDR2 SNEGSKA (reference sequence). This CDR3 is built from 15 residues. The CDR3 sequence: CSARTGALNTGELFF. The CDR3 DNA is TGCAGTGCAAGGACAGGGGCCTTGAACACCGGGGAGCTGTTTTTT.

This clonotype was seen at least ten times. The V call is TRBV18, the J call TRBJ2-7, with TRBD1 identical over 8 bases. The CDR3 consists of 15 residues. V dropped 3 bases and J dropped 2; count of bases not matched to a gene: 6. Germline V gives CDR1 KGHSH, CDR2 LQKENI. CDR3 protein: CASSPWTGTPYEQYF. CDR3 in DNA: TGTGCCAGCTCACCTTGGACAGGGACACCCTACGAGCAGTACTTC.

Note on this clonotype: Germline is not matched at one junction end, which may reflect a read error. V and J are TRBV7-2 and TRBJ2-5; D call uncertain. This CDR3 is built from 14 residues. Germline CDR1 reads SGHTA; CDR2 reads FQGNSA. CDR3 in DNA: TGTGCCAGCAGCCCCATGTTAGGTCCAGAGACCCGGTACTTC. Encoded protein: CASSPMLGPETRYF.

This clonotype was observed a few times. The V and J genes are TRBV5-8 and TRBJ1-1; D not resolved. CDR3 length equals 15 residues. Germline values: CDR1 SGHTS, CDR2 YDEGEE. Between the trimmed V and J ends, which lost 4 bases and 0 bases, there was a span of 13 bases. The chain's CDR3 is CASSEYGSLNTEAFF. CDR3 sequence (DNA): TGTGCCAGCAGCGAGTACGGATCCTTGAACACTGAAGCTTTCTTT.